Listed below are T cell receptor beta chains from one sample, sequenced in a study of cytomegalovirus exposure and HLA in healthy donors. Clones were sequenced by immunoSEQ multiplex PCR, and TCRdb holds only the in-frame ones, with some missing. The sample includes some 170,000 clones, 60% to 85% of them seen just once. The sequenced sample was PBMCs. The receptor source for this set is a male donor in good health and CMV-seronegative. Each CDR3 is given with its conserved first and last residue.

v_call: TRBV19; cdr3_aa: CASSIGGWSNQPQHF
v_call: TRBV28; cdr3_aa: CASSYPGDTGELFF
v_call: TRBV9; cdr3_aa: CASSVLARGYGANVLTF
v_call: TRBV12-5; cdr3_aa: CASGLGTGSANVLTF
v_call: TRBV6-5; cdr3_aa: CASSYEEGSYTGELFF
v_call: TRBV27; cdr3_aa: CASRKADRAFQSSTDTQYF
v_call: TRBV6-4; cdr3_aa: CASSGTSGNTDTQYF
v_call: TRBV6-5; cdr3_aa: CASSSRLAGNYNEQFF
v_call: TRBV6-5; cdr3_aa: CASSYSLRSGNTIYF
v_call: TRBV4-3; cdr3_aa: CASSQDWAATPIGKLFF
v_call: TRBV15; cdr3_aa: CATSREPAGGQPQHF
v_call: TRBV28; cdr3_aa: CASRHRTGFNTEAFF
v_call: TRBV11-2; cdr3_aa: CASSLTRRTENTEAFF
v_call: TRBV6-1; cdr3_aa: CASRNRGNTGELFF
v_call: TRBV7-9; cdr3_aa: CASSFGTEAFF
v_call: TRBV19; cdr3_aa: CASRAGGSYEQYF
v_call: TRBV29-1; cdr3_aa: CSAGSSGPYNEQFF
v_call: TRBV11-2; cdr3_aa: CASSLGPDYGYTF
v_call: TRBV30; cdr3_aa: CAWSDQGRDEQFF
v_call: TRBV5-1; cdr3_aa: CASSPGQGLYNEQFF
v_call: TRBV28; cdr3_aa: CASSELSQGAGNQPQHF
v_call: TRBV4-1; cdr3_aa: CASSQVATLNQPQHF
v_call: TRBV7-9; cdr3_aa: CASSLFWDRDPGYGYTF
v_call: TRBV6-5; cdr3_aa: CASSSPGKNYGYTF
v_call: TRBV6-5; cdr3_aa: CASSSLGVRNEQYF
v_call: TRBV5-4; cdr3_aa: CASSFQGKGTDTQYF
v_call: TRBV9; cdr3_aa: CASSVANQPQHF